The text below deals with one T cell receptor (beta chain). The data derive from a study of T-cell memory formation after mild COVID-19. MiXCR, run by TCRdb on the 5' RACE reads, gives a single entry per CDR3 protein. The sample lists about 400,000 distinct CDR3 sequences, approximately 15% occurring once. There are 16 residues in the CDR3. The germline gives CDR1 MNHEY, CDR2 SVGEGT. Trimming took 6 bases from V and 7 from J; bases not matched to a gene: 15. Sequencing was performed on PBMCs or a T cell subset sorted from them (not recorded which). The chain joins TRBV6-2 or TRBV6-3 to TRBJ1-2, with 9 bases identical to TRBD1. The source is a man between 18 and 35 years old who had mild COVID-19 (a few samples of this study predate the infection). Cell type and time point are not known. In DNA form, the CDR3 reads TGTGCCAGCAGCGATTTACAGGGGGCGAACGGCCCTGGCTACACCTTC. This translates into CASSDLQGANGPGYTF.